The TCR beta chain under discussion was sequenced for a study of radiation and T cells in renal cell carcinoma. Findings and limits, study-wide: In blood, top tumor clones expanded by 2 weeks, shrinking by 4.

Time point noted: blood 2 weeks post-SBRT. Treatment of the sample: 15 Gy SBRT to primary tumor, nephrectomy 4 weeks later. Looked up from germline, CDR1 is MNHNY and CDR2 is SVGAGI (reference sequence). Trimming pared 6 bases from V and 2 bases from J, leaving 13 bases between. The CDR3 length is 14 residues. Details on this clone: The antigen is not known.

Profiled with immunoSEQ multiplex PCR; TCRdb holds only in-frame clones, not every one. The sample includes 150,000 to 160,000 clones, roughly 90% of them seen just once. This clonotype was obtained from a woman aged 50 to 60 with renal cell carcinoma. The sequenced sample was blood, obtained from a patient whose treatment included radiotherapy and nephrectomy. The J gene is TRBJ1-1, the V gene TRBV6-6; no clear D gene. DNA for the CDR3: TGTGCCAGCAGCCCCCGGGCCAGTAACACTGAAGCTTTCTTT. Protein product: CASSPRASNTEAFF.